The 26 T cell receptor beta chains below all came from one sample that was sequenced in a study of T cell repertoires in cytomegalovirus infection. A single record per CDR3 protein comes from TCRdb applying MiXCR to the reads. Here the sample spans about 310,000 distinct CDR3 sequences, approximately 25% being singletons. These receptors' targets are unknown. The sample was cultured PBMCs, taken from culture after CMV antigen stimulation. The receptors here all came from a human donor in good health (CMV status not recorded). Some clones in this sample may be carry-over from other donors' samples.

This clonotype came up a few times. V usage is TRBV9 and J usage is TRBJ2-2, with D unclear. The CDR3 contains 12 residues. Trimming shortened V by 2 bases and J by 12 bases, and 11 bases separated the two germline ends. The germline CDR1 and CDR2 sequences are SGDLS and YYNGEE. The CDR3 sequence is CASSVGMTKLFF. The CDR3 nucleotides read TGTGCCAGCAGCGTTGGAATGACGAAGCTGTTTTTT.

This clonotype was picked up a small number of times. The chain is built from TRBV19 and TRBJ2-7; D is undetermined. V dropped 10 bases and J dropped 5 bases, with 15 bases sitting between them. Per germline, CDR1 LNHDA and CDR2 SQIVND (reference sequence). The length of the CDR3 is 12 residues. Here the CDR3 DNA reads TGTGCCACCCCCGAGACTGGGAACGAGCAGTACTTC. This encodes CATPETGNEQYF.

This clonotype was counted at least ten times. The V call is TRBV7-2, the J call TRBJ2-3, with D possibly matching TRBD2 (6 bases). The V end was cut by 0 bases, the J end by 6 bases, with 13 bases between. Germline loops: CDR1 SGHTA, CDR2 FQGNSA. The CDR3 totals 15 residues. CDR3 in DNA: TGTGCCAGCAGCTTAGCGACGATGGCGGGGGATACGCAGTATTTT. Translation: CASSLATMAGDTQYF. Full variable domain (outside the CDR3, taken from reference TRBV7-2 and TRBJ2-3): GAGVSQSPSNKVTEKGKDVELRCDPISGHTALYWYRQSLGQGLEFLIYFQGNSAPDKSGLPSDRFSAERTGGSVSTLTIQRTQQEDSAVYLCASSLATMAGDTQYFGPGTRLTVL.

This clonotype was found a few times. V is TRBV6-2 or TRBV6-3 and J is TRBJ2-1, with a possible D match to TRBD1 (6 bases). The CDR3 has 19 residues. The V gene lost 6 bases and the J gene lost 0 bases, with 24 bases spanning the gap. The V gene's germline CDR1 is MNHEY and CDR2 SVGEGT. CDR3 DNA sequence: TGTGCCAGCAGCCGTGGATGGCCACCAGGGGTTAGCTCCTACAATGAGCAGTTCTTC. This codes for CASSRGWPPGVSSYNEQFF.

This sequence joins TRBV4-3 and TRBJ1-1, with TRBD1 as a possible D gene (5 bases). This CDR3 region has 15 residues. Germline V gene data show CDR1 as LGHNA and CDR2 as YSLEER. V was trimmed by 3 bases and J by 4 bases, leaving 15 bases between them. For the CDR3, the DNA is TGCGCCAGCAGCCACCTCCTGTGGGGGTTCACTGAAGCTTTCTTT. Translating it yields CASSHLLWGFTEAFF.

The chain carries TRBV14 and TRBJ2-2; TRBD2 matches at 9 bases. This CDR3 region has 16 residues. In germline, CDR1 is SGHDN, CDR2 FVKESK. Trimming at V came to 0 bases and at J to 4 bases, leaving 3 bases not matched to a gene. The CDR3 reads CASSQELAGLTGELFF. The CDR3 region has the DNA TGTGCCAGCAGCCAAGAACTAGCGGGCCTCACCGGGGAGCTGTTTTTT.

The V and J genes are TRBV27 and TRBJ1-2; 7 bases line up with TRBD1. V lost 4 bases, J lost 1 base, and 9 bases stayed unmatched. In germline, CDR1 is MNHEY, CDR2 SMNVEV (reference sequence). This CDR3 region has 16 residues. In DNA form, the CDR3 reads TGTGCCAGCAGTTCTGGGGGGGGACAGCTTAACTATGGCTACACCTTC. Amino acid sequence: CASSSGGGQLNYGYTF.

This clonotype came up a few times. The chain couples TRBV11-3 to TRBJ1-1; a possible D gene is TRBD1 (5 bases). V lost 4 bases, J lost 5 bases, and 14 bases lay in between. In germline, CDR1 is SGHNT, CDR2 YENEEA. The CDR3 consists of 14 residues. The CDR3 loop reads CASSSFQGRTEAFF. As DNA, the CDR3 is TGTGCCAGCAGCTCCTTCCAGGGTAGAACTGAAGCTTTCTTT.

This clonotype was detected ten times or more. CDR3 in DNA: TGTGCCAGCAGCTTAAGTAGTAATGCCTACGAGCAGTACTTC. Protein product: CASSLSSNAYEQYF. The rearrangement links TRBV7-2 to TRBJ2-7; D unresolved. The CDR3 consists of 14 residues. From germline, CDR1 is SGHTA and CDR2 FQGNSA. Trimming pared 2 bases from V and 2 bases from J, leaving 10 bases between.

This clonotype was observed once. The chain joins TRBV14 to TRBJ2-1; TRBD1 agrees at 9 bases. The V segment lost 4 bases and the J segment 9 bases; nucleotides outside the gene matches: 10. The CDR3 extends over 15 amino acids. Germline V gene data show CDR1 as SGHDN and CDR2 as FVKESK. The CDR3 bases are TGTGCCAGCAGCCTAACAGGGGGCGCATTGGGTGAGCAGTTCTTC. Its protein product is CASSLTGGALGEQFF.

The chain uses TRBV5-4 and TRBJ2-2; 9 positions match TRBD1. After removal of 0 bases from V and 5 bases from J, the junction contained 5 bases not matched to a gene. The CDR3 runs to 16 residues. The germline V gene encodes CDR1 SGHNT and CDR2 YYREEE (reference sequence). In DNA, the CDR3 is TGTGCCAGCAGCTTGGGGGGACAGGGCGGGACCGGGGAGCTGTTTTTT. Its protein is CASSLGGQGGTGELFF.

This clonotype was observed a single time. The V gene is TRBV6-2 or TRBV6-3, the J gene TRBJ2-7; perhaps D is TRBD1 or TRBD2 (5 bases each). Trimming took off 6 bases at V and 3 bases at J, with 15 bases between the two ends. Germline-derived CDR1 and CDR2 are MNHEY and SVGEGT. The CDR3 has 14 residues. The chain's CDR3 is CASSRPRGDYEQYF. CDR3 coding DNA: TGTGCCAGCAGCCGACCAAGAGGGGACTACGAGCAGTACTTC.

This clonotype showed up many times. This chain joins TRBV7-2 and TRBJ2-2; no firm D call. The germline CDR1 and CDR2 sequences are SGHTA and FQGNSA. V lost 2 bases and J 0 bases, leaving 7 bases between the germline ends. This CDR3 contains 15 residues. The CDR3 loop is CASSLSRPNTGELFF. CDR3 nucleotide sequence: TGTGCCAGCAGCTTAAGCCGCCCGAACACCGGGGAGCTGTTTTTT.

The V gene is TRBV7-9, the J gene TRBJ1-1; the D is unclear. The CDR3 is 16 amino acids. V was pared by 1 base and J by 1 base, with 13 bases between. Germline loops: CDR1 SEHNR, CDR2 FQNEAQ (reference sequence). The CDR3: CASSLGFGSQNTEAFF. In nucleotides, the CDR3 is TGTGCCAGCAGCTTAGGATTCGGGAGCCAGAACACTGAAGCTTTCTTT.

This clonotype was observed at least ten times. The chain is built from TRBV7-8 and TRBJ1-1, with no clear D. CDR3 length: 20 residues. Germline lookup yields CDR1 SGHVS and CDR2 FQNEAQ. V lost 5 bases and J lost 0, with 28 bases in between. CDR3 in DNA: TGTGCCAGCAGCGCCGGGCGGGTTCCTATTCTCAAAAACCTGAACACTGAAGCTTTCTTT. Residues: CASSAGRVPILKNLNTEAFF.

The table lists this clonotype with a few counts. This sequence joins TRBV20-1 and TRBJ2-3; TRBD2 matches 9 bases. The germline gives CDR1 DFQATT, CDR2 SNEGSKA (reference sequence). The CDR3 covers 15 residues. V shed 0 bases, J shed 5 bases, and the junction held 6 bases outside the gene matches. CDR3 sequence (DNA): TGCAGTGCTAGAGACGCGGGAGGGCAGAAAGATACGCAGTATTTT. This translates into CSARDAGGQKDTQYF.

The chain combines TRBV12-3 or TRBV12-4 with TRBJ2-2, with a tentative D call TRBD1 (6 bases). V shed 6 bases and J shed 2 bases, with 16 bases lying between them. The CDR3 runs to 16 residues. The CDR3: CASSLHRVGNTGELFF. The CDR3 nucleotides are TGTGCCAGCAGCCTTCACAGGGTCGGCAACACCGGGGAGCTGTTTTTT.

This clonotype showed up just a few times. The CDR3 reads CASSIGDSPLHF. The CDR3 DNA is TGTGCCAGCAGTATCGGGGATTCACCCCTCCACTTT. J is TRBJ1-6 and V is TRBV7-9; D gene ambiguous. The CDR3 loop spans 12 amino acids. Germline CDR1 SEHNR, CDR2 FQNEAQ (reference sequence). Trimming pared 6 bases from V and 8 bases from J, leaving 8 bases between.

This chain joins TRBV7-2 and TRBJ2-3; D may be TRBD2 (6 bases). V was shortened by 2 bases and J by 3 bases, with 18 bases between the two germline ends. This CDR3 is 17 amino acids long. The germline V gene encodes CDR1 SGHTA and CDR2 FQGNSA. The CDR3 protein is CASSLRRAGSWTDTQYF. The DNA for the CDR3 is TGTGCCAGCAGCTTACGCCGCGCCGGGAGTTGGACAGATACGCAGTATTTT.

CDR3 DNA sequence: TGTGCCAGCAGTTACAACCCGACAGGGGATTTAAGGTTGAACACTGAAGCTTTCTTT. Protein product: CASSYNPTGDLRLNTEAFF. V is TRBV6-2 or TRBV6-3 and J is TRBJ1-1, with 8 bases that match TRBD1. V lost 2 bases and J lost 0; bases outside the gene matches: 14. This CDR3 is 19 amino acids long. The germline V gene has CDR1 MNHEY and CDR2 SVGEGT.

V gene TRBV7-3 combines with J gene TRBJ2-2; D unclear. V lost 3 bases and J lost 0, with 2 bases in between. The length of the CDR3 is 13 residues. Germline assignment: CDR1 SGHTA and CDR2 FQGTGA. The DNA for the CDR3 is TGTGCCAGCAGCTTTACGAACACCGGGGAGCTGTTTTTT. Protein: CASSFTNTGELFF.

The V call is TRBV6-2 or TRBV6-3, the J call TRBJ2-7; 8 bases line up with TRBD2. This CDR3 has 15 residues. Germline CDR1 reads MNHEY; CDR2 reads SVGEGT. J lost 2 bases, V lost 6 bases, and 9 bases had no gene match. The CDR3, as DNA: TGTGCCAGCAGACCCGGGAGGGCATTAACCTACGAGCAGTACGTC. It is translated as CASRPGRALTYEQYV.

This clonotype has a count of ten or more. The V and J genes are TRBV7-2 and TRBJ1-5; the D is unclear. The germline CDR1 and CDR2 sequences are SGHTA and FQGNSA. V was pared by 2 bases and J by 3 bases, with 11 bases between. The CDR3 covers 15 residues. The CDR3: CASSLSRTLNQPQHF. The CDR3 nucleotides read TGTGCCAGCAGCTTATCCCGGACCCTCAATCAGCCCCAGCATTTT.

The count of this clonotype is one. The junction and the germline gene differ at one end; a read error may be behind it. The chain uses TRBV27 and TRBJ1-1, with D possibly TRBD1 on 5 matching bases. Germline lookup yields CDR1 MNHEY and CDR2 SMNVEV (reference sequence). The CDR3 has 13 residues. The CDR3: CASSTGHTTEALF. CDR3 bases: TGTGCCAGCAGTACAGGACACACCACTGAAGCTTTATTT.

This clonotype was seen only a few times. The chain combines TRBV4-1 with TRBJ1-2; TRBD1 agrees at 7 bases. CDR3 size: 15 residues. The germline CDR1 and CDR2 sequences are MGHRA and YSYEKL. V lost 4 bases and J lost 4; bases outside the gene matches: 9. For the CDR3, the DNA is TGCGCCAGCAGCCCGGGGACAGCCGCTCCCTATGGCTACACCTTC. Translation: CASSPGTAAPYGYTF.

This clonotype was detected a few times. The genes are TRBV6-1 and TRBJ1-5; perhaps TRBD1 as D (6 bases). The CDR3 runs to 15 residues. Germline V gives CDR1 MNHNS, CDR2 SASEGT. V dropped 7 bases and J dropped 6 bases, with 19 bases sitting between them. The CDR3 region is CASNPAGGIGQPQHF. In DNA, the CDR3 is TGTGCCAGCAACCCGGCTGGGGGCATTGGTCAGCCCCAGCATTTT.